Below, one T cell receptor (beta chain) is given with its context. The count of this clone is one. Its cognate antigen has yet to be identified. One base away there is no much larger clone; base qualities are not given. The label giving this sample's time point can be read as: baseline before first vaccination. Samples from vaccinated people were obtained from the UK trials COV001 and COV002, which included a single-blind randomized controlled phase 2/3 trial of AZD1222 (ChAdOx1 nCoV-19) in healthy adults. For TCRbeta chain sequencing, PBMC samples were collected from trial participants at day 0 and at day 28 after the second dose. These data are taken from a study of T cell responses to AZD1222 COVID-19 vaccine (dated by TCRdb to about 2021). For the study in its entirety: Because spike-specific TCR depth and breadth did not differ between the two schedules, AZD1222 recipients who got a second dose at roughly 4 weeks were pooled with those who got a second dose at roughly 12 weeks. A total of just over 230 trial participants underwent TCR sequencing, of whom about 210 had received two doses of AZD1222 and some 25 had received two doses of the MenACWY control vaccine. Trial participants were enrolled by age into 18-55, 56-69 and 70-plus year subgroups, with about 150, 27 and 61 TCR-sequenced participants respectively. Broader findings and caveats from the paper: Reportedly, almost half of the unique spike-specific TCRs recognized epitopes lying outside the regions that are mutated in the B.1.351 and B.1.1.7 variants. Vaccine-associated CD4 TCRs spanned the whole spike protein, with dominant responses in regions 160-218 and 743-854. Spike-specific TCR breadth and depth rose significantly after two AZD1222 doses compared with day 0 and with MenACWY recipients. In the small 56-69-year group, the increase in depth fell short of significance, most likely because of low power. Participants were mostly white British and included more females than males, and it was suggested by the authors that clonal diversity may have been underestimated. No day 14 peak-response samples were available, so repertoires were characterized only after the peak T cell response. Only six or seven AZD1222 recipients were SARS-CoV-2 seropositive at baseline, limiting conclusions about previously exposed vaccinees.

V lost 1 base and J lost 4 bases, and the count of bases not matched to a germline gene is 7. The cysteine opens and the phenylalanine closes a CDR3 of 16 amino acids. Only the CDR3 part of the read is kept: 48 bases, read in frame from the first base. In the germline V gene, CDR1 corresponds to SGHTA and CDR2 to FQGTGA. The CDR3 regions of human TCRbeta chains were analyzed by immunosequencing. The published analysis was carried out like this. Repertoire TCRs were matched against a reference library of SARS-CoV-2-specific TCRs generated with the MIRA antigen-specificity platform. Breadth meant the fraction of unique TCRs that were SARS-CoV-2-associated, whereas depth meant the fraction of total T cells that were SARS-CoV-2-associated. Each spike-specific TCR was assigned to its reactive spike region and to a CD4 or CD8 class using the MIRA data. Log10-transformed breadth and depth values were compared by one-way ANOVA with Sidak's multiple comparisons tests. As stored in TCRdb, this immuneACCESS dataset retains in-frame rearrangements with V and J assigned. A fraction of the clones does not appear; measured against another copy, unresolved V genes explain less than half of the discrepancy, and the remainder lacks a known reason. Clonal size and the V and J genes are those of that table, whereas D and trimming came from the DNA. Within this sample are approximately 140,000 clones, with 94% of them counted one time only. The leading ten clones occupy roughly 1.2% of the sample.

The chain is assembled from TRBV7-3 and TRBJ2-3, and 8 junctional nucleotides match TRBD2. This specimen consisted of peripheral blood, obtained on day 0 of AZD1222 vaccination. The TCR was taken from an adult in good health. The nucleotide sequence reads as follows: TGTGCCAGCAGCTTAAACCCGGGAGGGCCGTCAGATACGCAGTATTTT. This sequence encodes CASSLNPGGPSDTQYF.